The present entry profiles one T cell receptor (beta chain) with its context. Germline V gene lookup returns CDR1 SGHRS and CDR2 YFSETQ. V lost 6 bases and J 2 bases, leaving 15 bases between the germline ends. CDR3 size: 14 residues. This entry belongs to a study of control samples from healthy donors and cancer patients. Sequencing used immunoSEQ multiplex PCR; TCRdb keeps in-frame clones, though not all of them. The profile covers about 140,000 clones, with 90% to 95% appearing a single time and about an eighth taken by the ten largest. The TCR comes from a man aged 35-49 years in good health. Sequenced sample: blood. This chain joins TRBV5-1 and TRBJ2-7; weak D call: TRBD1 (6 bases). CDR3 sequence reads: CASNGGPYTYEQYF. CDR3 coding DNA: TGCGCCAGCAATGGGGGCCCATATACCTACGAGCAGTACTTC.